This T cell receptor beta chain comes out of a study of cytomegalovirus exposure and HLA in healthy donors. Turning to the study itself: From HLA-typed donors, an early data release held about 92 million unique TCRs.

V trimming: 1 base; J trimming: 4 bases; junction bases outside the gene matches: 1. CDR1 and CDR2 from the germline V gene are MNHEY and SVGAGI. The CDR3 contains 16 residues. The PCR had 60 Vbeta and 13 Jbeta primers. Libraries were prepared by immunoSEQ multiplex PCR; TCRdb keeps only in-frame clonotypes and omits some of them. The sample contains about 250,000 clones, around 90% of which appear only once. This TCR was sampled from a girl aged 2-9 years in good health and CMV-seronegative. Sequenced: PBMCs. The rearrangement joins TRBV6-5 to TRBJ2-2, with TRBD1 matching over 12 bases. The CDR3: CASSYWGQGATGELFF. In nucleotides, the CDR3 is TGTGCCAGCAGTTACTGGGGACAGGGGGCCACCGGGGAGCTGTTTTTT.